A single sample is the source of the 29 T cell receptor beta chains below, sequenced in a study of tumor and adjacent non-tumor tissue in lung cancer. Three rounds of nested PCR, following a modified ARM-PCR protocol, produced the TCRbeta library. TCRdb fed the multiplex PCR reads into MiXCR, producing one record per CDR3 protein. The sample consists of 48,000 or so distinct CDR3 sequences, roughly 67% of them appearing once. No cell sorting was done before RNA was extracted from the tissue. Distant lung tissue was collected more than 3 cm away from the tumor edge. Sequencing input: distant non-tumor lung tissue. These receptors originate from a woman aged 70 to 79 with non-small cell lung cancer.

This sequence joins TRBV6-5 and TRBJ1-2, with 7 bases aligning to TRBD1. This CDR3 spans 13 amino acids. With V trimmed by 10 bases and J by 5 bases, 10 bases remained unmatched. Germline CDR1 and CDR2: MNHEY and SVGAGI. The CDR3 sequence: CANSRTGNYGYTF. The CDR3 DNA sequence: TGTGCCAACAGCCGGACAGGCAATTATGGCTACACCTTC.

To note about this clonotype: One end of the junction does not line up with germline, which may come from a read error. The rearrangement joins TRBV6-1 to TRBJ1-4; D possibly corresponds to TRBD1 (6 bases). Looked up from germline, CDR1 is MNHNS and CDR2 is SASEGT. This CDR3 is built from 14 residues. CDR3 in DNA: TGTACCAGCAGTGAAGTACAGGGTAATGAAAAACCGCTTTTT. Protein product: CTSSEVQGNEKPLF.

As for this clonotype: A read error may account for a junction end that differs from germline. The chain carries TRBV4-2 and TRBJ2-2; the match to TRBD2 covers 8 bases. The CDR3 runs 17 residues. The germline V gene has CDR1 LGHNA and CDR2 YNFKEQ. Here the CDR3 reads CASSRDSSGWITVELFF. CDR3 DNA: TGTGCCAGCAGCCGAGATTCTAGCGGGTGGATTACCGTGGAGCTGTTTTTT.

The CDR3 DNA sequence: TGTGCCAGCAGCTTCCGCGACCCATACTCATCTAGGACCAACGTCCTGACTTTC. Amino acid sequence: CASSFRDPYSSRTNVLTF. The J gene is TRBJ2-6, the V gene TRBV5-5; D not resolved. Germline values: CDR1 SGHKS, CDR2 YYEKEE (reference sequence). V dropped 2 bases and J dropped 8 bases, with 23 bases sitting between them. The CDR3 contains 18 residues.

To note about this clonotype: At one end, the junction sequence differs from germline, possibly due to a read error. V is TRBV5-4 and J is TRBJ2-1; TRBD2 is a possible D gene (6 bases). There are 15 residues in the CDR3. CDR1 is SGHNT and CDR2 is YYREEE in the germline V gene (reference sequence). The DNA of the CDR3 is TGTACCAGCAGCACTAGACTAGTTGCCTACAATGAGCAGTTCTTC. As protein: CTSSTRLVAYNEQFF.

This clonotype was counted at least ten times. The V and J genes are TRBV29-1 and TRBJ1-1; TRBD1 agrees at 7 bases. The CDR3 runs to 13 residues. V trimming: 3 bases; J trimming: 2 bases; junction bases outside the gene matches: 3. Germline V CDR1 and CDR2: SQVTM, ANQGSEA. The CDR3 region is CSVEGQQNTEAFF. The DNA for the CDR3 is TGCAGCGTTGAGGGACAGCAAAACACTGAAGCTTTCTTT.

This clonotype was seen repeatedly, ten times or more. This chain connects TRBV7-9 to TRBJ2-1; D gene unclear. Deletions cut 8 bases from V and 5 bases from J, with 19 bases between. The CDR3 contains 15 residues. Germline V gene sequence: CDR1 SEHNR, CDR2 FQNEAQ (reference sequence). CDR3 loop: CASAPAAVGNNEQFF. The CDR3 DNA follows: TGTGCCAGCGCTCCGGCGGCGGTCGGCAACAATGAGCAGTTCTTC.

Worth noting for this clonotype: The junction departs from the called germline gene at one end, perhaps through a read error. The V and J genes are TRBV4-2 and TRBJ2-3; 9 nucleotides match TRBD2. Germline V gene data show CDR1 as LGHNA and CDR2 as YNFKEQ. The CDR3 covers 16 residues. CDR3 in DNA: TGTACCAGCAGCCATGAGGGCAGCGGGAGGACAGATATGCAGTATTTT. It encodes CTSSHEGSGRTDMQYF.

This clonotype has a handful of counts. CDR3 in DNA: TGTGTCAGGAGTTCGCAGGGTGAGAACGAGCAGTACTTC. Encoded protein: CVRSSQGENEQYF. The chain links TRBV6-6 to TRBJ2-7, with D possibly TRBD1 on 5 matching bases. CDR1 and CDR2 from the germline V gene are MNHNY and SVGAGI (reference sequence). CDR3 length: 13 residues.

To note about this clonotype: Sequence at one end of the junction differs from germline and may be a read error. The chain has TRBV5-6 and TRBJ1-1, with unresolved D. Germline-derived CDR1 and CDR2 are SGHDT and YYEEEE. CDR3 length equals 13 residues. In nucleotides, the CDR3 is TGTGCCAGCAGCTTATACATGAACACTGGAGCTCTCTTT. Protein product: CASSLYMNTGALF.

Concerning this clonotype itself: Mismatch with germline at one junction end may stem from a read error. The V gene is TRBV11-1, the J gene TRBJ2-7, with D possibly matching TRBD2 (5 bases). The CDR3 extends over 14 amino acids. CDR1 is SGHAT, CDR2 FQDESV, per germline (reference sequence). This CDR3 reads CAGSFDAGRYKQYF. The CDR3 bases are TGTGCCGGCAGCTTCGACGCGGGTCGGTACAAGCAGTACTTC.

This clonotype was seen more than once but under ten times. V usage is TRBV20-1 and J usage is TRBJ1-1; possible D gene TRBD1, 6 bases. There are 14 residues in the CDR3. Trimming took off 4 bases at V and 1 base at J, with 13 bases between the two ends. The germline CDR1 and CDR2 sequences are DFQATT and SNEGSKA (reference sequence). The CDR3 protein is CSANTGYGNTEAFF. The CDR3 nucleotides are TGCAGTGCTAATACAGGGTATGGGAACACTGAAGCTTTCTTT.

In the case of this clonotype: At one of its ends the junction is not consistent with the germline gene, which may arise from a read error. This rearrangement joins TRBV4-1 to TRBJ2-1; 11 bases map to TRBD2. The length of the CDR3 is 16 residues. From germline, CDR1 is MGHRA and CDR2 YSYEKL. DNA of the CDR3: TGCGCTAGCAGCAAAGATACTAGCGGGAGAGGGAATGAGCAGTTCTTC. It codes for CASSKDTSGRGNEQFF.

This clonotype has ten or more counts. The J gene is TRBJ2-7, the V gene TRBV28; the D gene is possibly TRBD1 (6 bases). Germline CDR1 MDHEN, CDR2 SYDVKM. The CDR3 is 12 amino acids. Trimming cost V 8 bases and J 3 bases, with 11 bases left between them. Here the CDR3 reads CASQGNLYEQYF. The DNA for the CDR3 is TGTGCCAGCCAGGGGAATCTCTACGAGCAGTACTTC. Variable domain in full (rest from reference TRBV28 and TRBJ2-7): DVKVTQSSRYLVKRTGEKVFLECVQDMDHENMFWYRQDPGLGLRLIYFSYDVKMKEKGDIPEGYSVSREKKERFSLILESASTNQTSMYLCASQGNLYEQYFGPGTRLTVT.

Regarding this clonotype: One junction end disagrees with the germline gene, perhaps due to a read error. The CDR3 sequence: CASSYGVNELFF. CDR3 bases: TGTGCCAGCAGCTACGGTGTCAATGAGCTGTTCTTC. The chain is built from TRBV6-6 and TRBJ2-1, with D unclear. Germline V gene lookup returns CDR1 MNHNY and CDR2 SVGAGI (reference sequence). This CDR3 is built from 12 residues.

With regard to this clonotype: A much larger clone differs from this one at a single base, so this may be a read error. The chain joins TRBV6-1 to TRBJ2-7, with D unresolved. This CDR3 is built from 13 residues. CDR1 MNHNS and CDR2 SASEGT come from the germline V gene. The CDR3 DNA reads TGTGTCAGCAGTGAATGGGTTTTCTACGAGCAGTACTTC. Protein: CVSSEWVFYEQYF.

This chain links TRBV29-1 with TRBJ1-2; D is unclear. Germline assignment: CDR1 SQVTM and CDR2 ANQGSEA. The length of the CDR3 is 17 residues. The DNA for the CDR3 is TGCTACGGTATCCTAGGTTCGGCTGGCGGACCACAAGGAGGCTACACCTTC. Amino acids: CYGILGSAGGPQGGYTF.

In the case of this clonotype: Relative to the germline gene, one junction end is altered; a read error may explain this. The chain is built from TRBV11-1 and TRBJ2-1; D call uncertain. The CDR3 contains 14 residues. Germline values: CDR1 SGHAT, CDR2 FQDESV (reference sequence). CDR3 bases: TGTGCCAGCACTCCCGGGCGGTCCTACAATGAGAAGTTCTTC. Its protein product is CASTPGRSYNEKFF.

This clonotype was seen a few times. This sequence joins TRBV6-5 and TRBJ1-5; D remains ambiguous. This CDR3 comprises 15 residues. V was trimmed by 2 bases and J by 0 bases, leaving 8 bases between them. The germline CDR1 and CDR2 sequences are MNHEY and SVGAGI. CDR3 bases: TGTGCCAGCAGTTACGGCCCTTATAGCAATCAGCCCCAGCATTTT. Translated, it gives CASSYGPYSNQPQHF.

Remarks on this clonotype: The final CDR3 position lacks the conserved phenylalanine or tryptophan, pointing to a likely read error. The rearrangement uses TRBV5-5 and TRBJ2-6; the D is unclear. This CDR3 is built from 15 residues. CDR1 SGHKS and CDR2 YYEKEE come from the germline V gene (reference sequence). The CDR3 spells CAISTGFSGANVLTL. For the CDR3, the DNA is TGTGCCATCAGCACCGGTTTCTCTGGGGCCAACGTCCTGACTCTC.

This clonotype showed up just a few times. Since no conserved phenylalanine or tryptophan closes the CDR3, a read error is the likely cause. CDR3 region: CSAHAASGLYNEQFS. The CDR3 DNA reads TGCAGTGCTCACGCCGCCAGCGGGCTCTACAATGAGCAGTTCTCC. This chain joins TRBV20-1 and TRBJ2-1, with a weak D call TRBD2 (6 bases). There are 15 residues in the CDR3. The germline V gene has CDR1 DFQATT and CDR2 SNEGSKA (reference sequence). V was cut by 5 bases and J by 3 bases, with 17 bases left in between.

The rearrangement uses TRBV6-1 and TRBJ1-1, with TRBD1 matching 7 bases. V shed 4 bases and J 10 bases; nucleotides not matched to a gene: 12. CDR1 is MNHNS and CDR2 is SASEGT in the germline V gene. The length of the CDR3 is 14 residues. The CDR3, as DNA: TGTGCCAGCAGTGGACAGGGCGGGCACATTGGAGCTTTCTTT. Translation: CASSGQGGHIGAFF.

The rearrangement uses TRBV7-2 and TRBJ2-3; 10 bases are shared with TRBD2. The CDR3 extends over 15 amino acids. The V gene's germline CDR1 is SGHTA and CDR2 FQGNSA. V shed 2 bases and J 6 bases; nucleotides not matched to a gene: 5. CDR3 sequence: CASSLTSGVGDTQYF. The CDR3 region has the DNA TGTGCCAGCAGCTTAACTAGCGGGGTCGGCGATACGCAGTATTTT.

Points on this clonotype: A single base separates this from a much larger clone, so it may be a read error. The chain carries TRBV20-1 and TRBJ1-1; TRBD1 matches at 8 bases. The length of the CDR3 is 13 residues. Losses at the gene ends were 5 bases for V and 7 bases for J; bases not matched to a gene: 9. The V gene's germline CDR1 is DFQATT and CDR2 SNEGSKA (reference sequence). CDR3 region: CSAYRGKYIEAFF. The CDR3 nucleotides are TGCAGTGCTTACAGGGGGAAGTACATTGAAGCTTTCTTT.

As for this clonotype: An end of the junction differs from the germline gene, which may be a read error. The CDR3 DNA reads as TGCAGTGCTAGAGATTTGGGTTCCTACGATGAGCAGTTCTTC. Amino acid sequence: CSARDLGSYDEQFF. The rearrangement joins TRBV20-1 to TRBJ2-1; no reliable D call. The CDR3 is made up of 14 amino acids. Germline V gene lookup returns CDR1 DFQATT and CDR2 SNEGSKA (reference sequence).

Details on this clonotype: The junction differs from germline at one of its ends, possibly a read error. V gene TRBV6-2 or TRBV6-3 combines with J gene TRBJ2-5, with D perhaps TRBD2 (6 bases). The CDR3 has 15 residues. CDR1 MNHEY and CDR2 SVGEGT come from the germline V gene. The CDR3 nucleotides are TGTGCCAGCAGTTACGTCGGGGGAGAAGGGGATACCCAATACTTC. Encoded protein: CASSYVGGEGDTQYF.

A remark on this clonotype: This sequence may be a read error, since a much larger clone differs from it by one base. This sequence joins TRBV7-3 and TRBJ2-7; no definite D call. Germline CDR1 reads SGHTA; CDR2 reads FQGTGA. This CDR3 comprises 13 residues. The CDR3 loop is CASSLAPEYGQYF. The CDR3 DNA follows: TGTGCCAGCAGCCTGGCCCCGGAATACGGGCAGTACTTC.

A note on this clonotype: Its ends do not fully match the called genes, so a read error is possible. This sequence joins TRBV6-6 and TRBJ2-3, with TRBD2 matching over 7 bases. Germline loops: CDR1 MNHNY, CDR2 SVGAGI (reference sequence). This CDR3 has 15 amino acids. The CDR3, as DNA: TGTGCCAGTAGTTTCGGGACGGGGGGTGCAGATACGCAGTATTTT. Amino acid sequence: CASSFGTGGADTQYF.

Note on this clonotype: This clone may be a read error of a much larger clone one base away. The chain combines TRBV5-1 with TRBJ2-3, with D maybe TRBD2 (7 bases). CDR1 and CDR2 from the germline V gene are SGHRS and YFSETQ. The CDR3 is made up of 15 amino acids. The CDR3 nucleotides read TGCGCCACCAGCCCGGGGGGCGGGAGCACAGATACGCAGTATTTT. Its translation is CATSPGGGSTDTQYF.